This T cell receptor (beta chain) was identified during a study of blood T cell repertoires in COVID-19. Study as a whole: The samples span acute and convalescent COVID-19 from the United States, Italy and Spain. The cDNA or gDNA used as material had been derived from T cells, B-cell-depleted T cells, or PBMCs.

In the original workflow: Researchers report that nucleated cell counts were estimated from reference gene primer amplification. Repertoires were generated with immunoSEQ multiplex PCR, while TCRdb's copy carries only in-frame clones and drops some. The DNA was the basis for D and trimming; V, J and clone size are from that table. The top ten clones hold 3.6% of a sample with approximately 260,000 clones, about 85% of them seen once. The V end lost 1 base, the J end lost 4 bases, and 17 bases lay between the germline ends. CDR1 is SGHNT and CDR2 is YYREEE in the germline V gene (reference sequence). There are 17 residues in the CDR3.

The rearrangement joins TRBV5-4 to TRBJ2-2; a weak D match, TRBD2 (6 bases). This receptor was identified in a man aged 18 to 35 with active or convalescent COVID-19. Sequencing was performed on peripheral blood. The CDR3 sequence is CASSLNPGDPFTGELFF. DNA of the CDR3: TGTGCCAGCAGCTTGAATCCGGGGGACCCCTTCACCGGGGAGCTGTTTTTT.